This T cell receptor (beta chain) was identified during a study of T cells in Graves' hyperthyroidism and ophthalmopathy. Overall study: At initial diagnosis, before any treatment had begun, peripheral blood was obtained.

CDR1 is MNHNS and CDR2 is SASEGT in the germline V gene. With 3 bases clipped from V and 6 bases from J, the junction kept 6 bases outside the gene matches. The CDR3 totals 14 residues. Not enrolled were patients with uncontrolled infection, other autoimmune disease, pregnancy or lactation. Based on clinical symptoms, serum thyroxine and TRAb, thyroid ultrasound and orbital computed tomography, diagnoses were reached. TCR beta CDR3 regions were amplified from RNA transcripts. TCR CDR3 underwent first-round RT-PCR with the HTBI primer set. TCRdb passed the multiplex PCR reads through MiXCR, listing each CDR3 protein once. The repertoire holds hundreds of thousands of distinct CDR3 sequences, with roughly 14% as singletons. This clonotype occurred many times.

This clonotype was sampled from a man aged 18 to 35 with Graves' ophthalmopathy. The sample taken for sequencing was blood. The chain carries TRBV6-1 and TRBJ1-1; 8 bases map to TRBD1. DNA of the CDR3: TGTGCCAGCAGTGAGCAGGGGGCCGAAGCTGAAGCTTTCTTT. Translated: CASSEQGAEAEAFF.